The next 15 T cell receptor beta chains were all read from a single sample in a study of blood T cell repertoires in COVID-19. Libraries were prepared by immunoSEQ multiplex PCR; TCRdb keeps only in-frame clonotypes and omits some of them. The sample consists of 200,000 to 300,000 clones, about nine tenths of them appearing once. Sequencing input: PBMCs or T cells enriched from blood (not recorded which). These receptors all stem from a woman aged 18 to 35 who had recovered from COVID-19.

This clone was counted a few times. The CDR3 sequence is CASTLTGTGDEQFF. The CDR3, as DNA: TGTGCCAGCACGCTGACCGGGACAGGGGATGAGCAGTTCTTC. V gene TRBV19 combines with J gene TRBJ2-1; TRBD1 aligns across 10 bases. The CDR3 length is 14 residues. Trimming at V came to 9 bases and at J to 8 bases, leaving 10 bases not matched to a gene. Germline CDR1 reads LNHDA; CDR2 reads SQIVND (reference sequence).

This clone was seen once. The J gene is TRBJ1-3, the V gene TRBV5-4; D gene ambiguous. Trimming shortened V by 1 base and J by 2 bases, and 4 bases separated the two germline ends. The germline gives CDR1 SGHNT, CDR2 YYREEE (reference sequence). CDR3 length equals 13 residues. The CDR3 reads CASSLPAGNTIYF. CDR3 DNA sequence: TGTGCCAGCAGCTTGCCCGCTGGAAACACCATATATTTT.

The rearrangement links TRBV4-1 to TRBJ1-4; the D gene is possibly TRBD1 (6 bases). Germline CDR1 reads MGHRA; CDR2 reads YSYEKL. The CDR3 runs to 15 residues. V lost 4 bases and J 5 bases, leaving 14 bases between the germline ends. The CDR3 is CASSPNREFNEKLFF. The CDR3 DNA reads as TGCGCCAGCAGCCCAAACAGGGAATTCAATGAAAAACTGTTTTTT.

The chain recombines TRBV21-1 with TRBJ1-5. TRBV21-1 is a known pseudogene. The CDR3 is 14 amino acids. The CDR3 nucleotides are TGTGCCAGCAGCAAAGAGGGAGATTCGGGGCCCCAGCATTTT. Translation gives CASSKEGDSGPQHF.

V usage is TRBV7-2 and J usage is TRBJ2-2; D possibly corresponds to TRBD2 (6 bases). CDR1 is SGHTA, CDR2 FQGNSA, per germline. The V and J ends lost 7 bases and 2 bases respectively, with 11 bases between them. The CDR3 has 14 amino acids. CDR3 residues: CASNLGLNTGELFF. CDR3 coding DNA: TGTGCCAGCAACCTGGGACTTAACACCGGGGAGCTGTTTTTT.

The chain combines TRBV23-1 with TRBJ1-2; 8 bases fit TRBD1. TRBV23-1 has ORF status, its function being uncertain. Trimming took 8 bases from V and 0 from J; bases not matched to a gene: 8. This CDR3 contains 15 residues. This chain's CDR3 is CASAARQGTNYGYTF. CDR3 bases: TGCGCCAGCGCGGCCCGACAGGGGACTAACTATGGCTACACCTTC.

The chain is built from TRBV11-3 and TRBJ2-7; the match to TRBD1 covers 8 bases. With V trimmed by 4 bases and J by 3 bases, 8 bases remained unmatched. CDR1 SGHNT and CDR2 YENEEA come from the germline V gene. The CDR3 extends over 15 amino acids. The CDR3 protein is CASSSPGTGVYEQYF. In nucleotides, the CDR3 is TGTGCCAGCAGCTCCCCCGGGACAGGAGTCTACGAGCAGTACTTC.

This clone turned up a few times. V usage is TRBV9 and J usage is TRBJ1-5; D gene ambiguous. The germline V and J ends were trimmed by 2 bases and 4 bases, with 13 bases remaining between them. The germline V gene has CDR1 SGDLS and CDR2 YYNGEE. This CDR3 is built from 15 residues. CDR3 region: CASSVDHGQNQPQHF. The CDR3 DNA is TGTGCCAGCAGCGTCGATCATGGGCAGAATCAGCCCCAGCATTTT. Variable domain in full (rest from reference TRBV9 and TRBJ1-5): DSGVTQTPKHLITATGQRVTLRCSPRSGDLSVYWYQQSLDQGLQFLIQYYNGEERAKGNILERFSAQQFPDLHSELNLSSLELGDSALYFCASSVDHGQNQPQHFGDGTRLSIL.

The chain is built from TRBV6-2 or TRBV6-3 and TRBJ1-2, with no clear D. The CDR3 has 14 residues. Trimming pared 0 bases from V and 2 bases from J, leaving 7 bases between. Germline loops: CDR1 MNHEY, CDR2 SVGEGT. This CDR3 reads CASSYSMANYGYTF. The CDR3 DNA reads as TGTGCCAGCAGTTACTCTATGGCCAACTATGGCTACACCTTC.

The V and J genes are TRBV7-2 and TRBJ1-2; TRBD1 agrees at 9 bases. The CDR3 spans 15 residues. J was trimmed by 7 bases and V by 5 bases; bases with no gene match: 11. Germline CDR1 is SGHTA and CDR2 is FQGNSA. The CDR3 DNA is TGTGCCAGCAGCAGCCGGACAGGGGCGTCGGGTGGCTACACCTTC. Translation: CASSSRTGASGGYTF.

The rearrangement uses TRBV7-3 and TRBJ2-1, with TRBD2 identical over 7 bases. J gave up 5 bases and V 4 bases, and 8 bases lay outside the gene matches. Germline loops: CDR1 SGHTA, CDR2 FQGTGA. The length of the CDR3 is 15 residues. CDR3 sequence (DNA): TGTGCCAGCAGCTCCCGGACTAGTCCCAACAATGAGCAGTTCTTC. Its translation is CASSSRTSPNNEQFF.

The chain carries TRBV28 and TRBJ1-3; D might be TRBD1 (6 bases). V was shortened by 4 bases and J by 1 base, with 17 bases between the two germline ends. Germline CDR1 reads MDHEN; CDR2 reads SYDVKM. The CDR3 length is 17 residues. CDR3 in DNA: TGTGCCAGCAGTTCAACAAAGGGGGGGTTTTCTGGAAACACCATATATTTT. Translating gives CASSSTKGGFSGNTIYF.

The chain links TRBV29-1 to TRBJ1-1; maybe TRBD1 (6 bases). V dropped 2 bases and J dropped 6 bases, with 13 bases sitting between them. Germline V gives CDR1 SQVTM, CDR2 ANQGSEA. The CDR3 contains 13 residues. The DNA of the CDR3 is TGCAGCGTTGAACCCCTCAAGGGGGCTGAAGCTTTCTTT. Amino acids: CSVEPLKGAEAFF.

V usage is TRBV3-1 (or the pseudogene TRBV3-2) and J usage is TRBJ1-4, with D possibly matching TRBD1 (5 bases). The CDR3 consists of 19 residues. V dropped 0 bases and J dropped 1 base, with 18 bases sitting between them. Germline V gives CDR1 LGHDT, CDR2 YNNKEL (reference sequence). The DNA for the CDR3 is TGTGCCAGCAGCCAAGATCACAGGCGCCCCGCCGTAACTAATGAAAAACTGTTTTTT. Its protein is CASSQDHRRPAVTNEKLFF.

V gene TRBV25-1 combines with J gene TRBJ1-2; tentative D call: TRBD1 (6 bases). Germline CDR1 MGHDK, CDR2 SYGVNS. V was pared by 1 base and J by 4 bases, with 16 bases between. The CDR3 has 16 residues. The CDR3 nucleotides are TGTGCCAGCAGTGAATTAACAGGGAGGGATAGCTATGGCTACACCTTC. Its translation is CASSELTGRDSYGYTF.